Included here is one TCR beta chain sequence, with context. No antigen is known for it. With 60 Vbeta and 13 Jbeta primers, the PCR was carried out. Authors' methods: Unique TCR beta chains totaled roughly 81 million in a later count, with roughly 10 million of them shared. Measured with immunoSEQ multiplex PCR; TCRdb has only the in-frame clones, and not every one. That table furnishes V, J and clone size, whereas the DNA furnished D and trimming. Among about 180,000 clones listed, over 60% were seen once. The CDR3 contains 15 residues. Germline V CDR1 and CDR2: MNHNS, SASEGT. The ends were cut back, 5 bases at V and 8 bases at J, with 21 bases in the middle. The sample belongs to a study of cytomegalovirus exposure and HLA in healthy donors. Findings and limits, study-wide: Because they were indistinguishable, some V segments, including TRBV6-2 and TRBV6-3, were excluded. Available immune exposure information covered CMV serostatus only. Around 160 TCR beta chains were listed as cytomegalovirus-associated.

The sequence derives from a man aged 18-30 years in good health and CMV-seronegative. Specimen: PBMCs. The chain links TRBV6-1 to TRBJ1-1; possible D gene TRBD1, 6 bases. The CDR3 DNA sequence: TGTGCCAGCAGTCCCCATGGGGACACGGGAGGGGAAGCTTTCTTT. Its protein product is CASSPHGDTGGEAFF.